Below are 4 T cell receptor beta chains sequenced from a single sample in a study of identical twins (dated by TCRdb to 2016 to 2018). Receptors were amplified or captured by 5' RACE. This sample was sequenced with an Illumina HiSeq 2000. TCRdb took the public reads, trimmed them with fastp at Q25, ran MiXCR for clone calling and kept in-frame beta chains. Duplicate CDR3 protein sequences are folded into a single record with the most common DNA and genes. In all, the sample holds just under 650,000 distinct CDR3 sequences, and under 8.5% of those were seen once. The leading ten clones occupy 1.6% of the sample. The sample was also reused in another study, on yellow fever vaccine responses in identical twins.

The sequenced sample consisted of PBMCs. The receptor set was obtained from a woman aged 18-29 years in good health.

This clonotype was recorded at least ten times. The V gene is TRBV11-2, the J gene TRBJ2-3, with TRBD1 matching 9 bases. CDR1 SGHAT and CDR2 FQNNGV come from the germline V gene. The CDR3 length is 21 residues. Trimming cost V 5 bases and J 0 bases; bases outside gene matches: 21. The CDR3 region is CASSSLGDRVRSMGSTDTQYF. DNA of the CDR3: TGTGCCAGCAGCAGCCTCGGGGACAGGGTGCGAAGTATGGGAAGCACAGATACGCAGTATTTT. The variable domain in full, completed from reference TRBV11-2 and TRBJ2-3, reads EAGVAQSPRYKIIEKRQSVAFWCNPISGHATLYWYQQILGQGPKLLIQFQNNGVVDDSQLPKDRFSAERLKGVDSTLKIQPAKLEDSAVYLCASSSLGDRVRSMGSTDTQYFGPGTRLTVL.

This clonotype was counted ten times or more. This chain connects TRBV12-3 or TRBV12-4 to TRBJ1-4; D ambiguous. The CDR3 contains 14 residues. V lost 8 bases and J 3 bases, leaving 13 bases between the germline ends. CDR3 region: CASCRAGANEKLFF. DNA of the CDR3: TGTGCCAGCTGTCGAGCCGGGGCTAATGAAAAACTGTTTTTT.

This clonotype was observed many times. This chain uses TRBV10-3 with TRBJ2-2; 11 bases fit TRBD2. The CDR3 has 17 residues. Germline lookup yields CDR1 ENHRY and CDR2 SYGVKD. The V and J ends lost 4 bases and 1 base, in that order; junction bases with no gene match: 5. The CDR3 DNA reads TGTGCCATCAGTGGTCCGGGACTAGCGGAGAACACCGGGGAGCTGTTTTTT. Protein: CAISGPGLAENTGELFF.

The chain is built from TRBV20-1 and TRBJ2-7; 7 bases are shared with TRBD2. The CDR3 runs 13 residues. The junction had 6 bases not matched to a gene; V was cut back by 5 bases and J by 2 bases. Germline V gene sequence: CDR1 DFQATT, CDR2 SNEGSKA (reference sequence). The chain's CDR3 is CSAPGGGAYEQYV. The CDR3 nucleotides read TGCAGTGCTCCGGGAGGAGGGGCCTACGAGCAGTACGTC.